The clone carrying this TCR beta chain is a singleton in its sample. The sample belongs to a study of blood T cell repertoires in COVID-19. The CDR3 runs 19 residues. Germline values: CDR1 SQVTM, CDR2 ANQGSEA. V dropped 0 bases and J dropped 2; count of bases not matched to a gene: 11. Produced via immunoSEQ multiplex PCR; TCRdb's table is partial and in-frame only. The sample holds hundreds of thousands of clones, 70% to 90% seen once. Sequencing used peripheral blood. J is TRBJ2-1 and V is TRBV29-1; 12 positions agree with TRBD2. The clonotype comes from a man aged 65-85 years with acute or convalescent COVID-19. CDR3: CSVEDNRLAGGPPYNEQFF. The DNA for the CDR3 is TGCAGCGTTGAAGATAACCGCCTAGCGGGAGGGCCCCCCTACAATGAGCAGTTCTTC.